This T cell receptor (beta chain) was identified in a study of blood T cell repertoires in COVID-19. Study as a whole: Sites in the United States, Italy and Spain provided acute and convalescent COVID-19 samples.

The method was immunoSEQ multiplex PCR; TCRdb's version includes in-frame clones alone and lacks a portion of them. Seen here are nearly 35,000 clones, around 87% observed once, and the top ten hold roughly 44%. The CDR3 contains 14 residues. Germline V CDR1 and CDR2: LNHDA, SQIVND (reference sequence). J gave up 3 bases and V 5 bases, and 4 bases lay outside the gene matches. The sequenced material came from peripheral blood. This chain links TRBV19 with TRBJ2-1; TRBD1 matches 7 bases. The TCR comes from a human donor in a cohort sampled during active COVID-19. CDR3 protein: CASSPGQVYNEQFF. The CDR3 nucleotides read TGTGCCAGTAGTCCCGGACAGGTCTACAATGAGCAGTTCTTC.